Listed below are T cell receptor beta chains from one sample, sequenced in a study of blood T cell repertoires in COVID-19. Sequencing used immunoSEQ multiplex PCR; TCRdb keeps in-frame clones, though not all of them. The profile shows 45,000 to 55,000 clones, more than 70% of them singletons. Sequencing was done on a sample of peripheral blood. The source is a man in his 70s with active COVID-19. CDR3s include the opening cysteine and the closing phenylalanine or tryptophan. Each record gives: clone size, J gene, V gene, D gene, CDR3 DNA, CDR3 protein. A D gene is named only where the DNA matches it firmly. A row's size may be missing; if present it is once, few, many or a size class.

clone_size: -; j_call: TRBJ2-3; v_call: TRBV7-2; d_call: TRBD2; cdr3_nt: TGTGCCAGCAGCTTAGCGCTACGGACTAGCGGCACAGATACGCAGTATTTT; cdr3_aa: CASSLALRTSGTDTQYF
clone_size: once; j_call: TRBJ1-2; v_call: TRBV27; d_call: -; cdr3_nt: TGTGCCAGCAGTTTCCACCGGAGCAGGGGCCTCGCTAACTATGGCTACACCTTC; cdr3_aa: CASSFHRSRGLANYGYTF
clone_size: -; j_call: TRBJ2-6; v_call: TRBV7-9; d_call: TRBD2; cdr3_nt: TGTGCCAGCAGCTTAGCTAGCGGGGGCCCCTCTGGGGCCAACGTCCTGACTTTC; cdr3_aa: CASSLASGGPSGANVLTF
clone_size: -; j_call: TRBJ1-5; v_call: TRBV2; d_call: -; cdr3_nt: TGTGCCAGCAGTGGGGTCGGGGGGGTAAGCAATCAGCCCCAGCATTTT; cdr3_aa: CASSGVGGVSNQPQHF
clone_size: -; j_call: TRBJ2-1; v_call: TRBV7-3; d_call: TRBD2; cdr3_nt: TGTGCCAGCAGCACCGGACTAGCGGGGGCCGTGGGTGAGCAGTTCTTC; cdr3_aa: CASSTGLAGAVGEQFF
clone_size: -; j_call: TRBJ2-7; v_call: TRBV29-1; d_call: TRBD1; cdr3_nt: TGCAGCGTTGGGGACAGGCTCCCCTACGAGCAGTACTTC; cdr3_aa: CSVGDRLPYEQYF
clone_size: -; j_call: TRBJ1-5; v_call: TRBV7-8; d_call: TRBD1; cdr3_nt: TGTGCCAGCAGCTTAGGACAGGGCCCCTCGGGCAATCAGCCCCAGCATTTT; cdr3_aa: CASSLGQGPSGNQPQHF
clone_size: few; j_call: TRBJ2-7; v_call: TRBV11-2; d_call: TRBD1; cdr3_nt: TGTGCCAGCGTGGACAGGGGAACAGGCGAGCAGTACTTC; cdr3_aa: CASVDRGTGEQYF
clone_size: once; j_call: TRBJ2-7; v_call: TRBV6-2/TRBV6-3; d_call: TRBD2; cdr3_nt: TGTGCCAGCAGTTACGGAGTAGCGGGGGGCCTCTCCTACGAGCAGTACTTC; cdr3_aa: CASSYGVAGGLSYEQYF
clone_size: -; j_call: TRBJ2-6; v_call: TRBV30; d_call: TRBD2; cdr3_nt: TGTGCCTGGAGTCCTCGGGGGGGAAGGCGATCCGTCCTGACTTTC; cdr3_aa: CAWSPRGGRRSVLTF
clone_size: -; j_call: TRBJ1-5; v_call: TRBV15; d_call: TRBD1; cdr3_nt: TGTGCCACCAGCAGAGGACTTAGGGACAGGGGCCTAGGGACCCAGCATTTT; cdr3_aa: CATSRGLRDRGLGTQHF
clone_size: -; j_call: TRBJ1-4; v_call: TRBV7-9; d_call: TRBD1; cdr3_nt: TGTGCCAGCAGCTCGCAGGACAGGGGGAGAGAAAAACTGTTTTTT; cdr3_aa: CASSSQDRGREKLFF
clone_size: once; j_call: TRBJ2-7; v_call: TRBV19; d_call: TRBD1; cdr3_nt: TGTGCCAGTAGTATAGCCGGGACAGGGACGTCCTACGAGCAGTACTTC; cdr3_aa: CASSIAGTGTSYEQYF
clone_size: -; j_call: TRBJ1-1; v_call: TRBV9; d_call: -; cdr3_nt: TGTGCCAGCAGCGTAGACCAGATGGCCGACACTGAAGCTTTCTTT; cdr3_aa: CASSVDQMADTEAFF
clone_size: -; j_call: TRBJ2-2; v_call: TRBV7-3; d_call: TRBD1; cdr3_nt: TGTGCCAGCAGCCTTGGACAGGGGGACACCGGGGAGCTGTTTTTT; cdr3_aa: CASSLGQGDTGELFF
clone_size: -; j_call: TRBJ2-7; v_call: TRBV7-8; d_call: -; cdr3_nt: TGTGCCAGCAGCTCACGGGGTCCCTACGAGCAGTACTTC; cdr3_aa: CASSSRGPYEQYF
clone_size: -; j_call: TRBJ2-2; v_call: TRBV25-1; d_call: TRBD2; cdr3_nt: TGTGCCAGCCAAGTGCGGGGTAGCGGGGGCCCTACCGGGGAGCTGTTTTTT; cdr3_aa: CASQVRGSGGPTGELFF
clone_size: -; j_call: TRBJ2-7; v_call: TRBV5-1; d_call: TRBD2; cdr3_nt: TGCGCCAGCAGCCCCGGACTAGCGGGGGGTACCTACGAGCAGTACTTC; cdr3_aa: CASSPGLAGGTYEQYF